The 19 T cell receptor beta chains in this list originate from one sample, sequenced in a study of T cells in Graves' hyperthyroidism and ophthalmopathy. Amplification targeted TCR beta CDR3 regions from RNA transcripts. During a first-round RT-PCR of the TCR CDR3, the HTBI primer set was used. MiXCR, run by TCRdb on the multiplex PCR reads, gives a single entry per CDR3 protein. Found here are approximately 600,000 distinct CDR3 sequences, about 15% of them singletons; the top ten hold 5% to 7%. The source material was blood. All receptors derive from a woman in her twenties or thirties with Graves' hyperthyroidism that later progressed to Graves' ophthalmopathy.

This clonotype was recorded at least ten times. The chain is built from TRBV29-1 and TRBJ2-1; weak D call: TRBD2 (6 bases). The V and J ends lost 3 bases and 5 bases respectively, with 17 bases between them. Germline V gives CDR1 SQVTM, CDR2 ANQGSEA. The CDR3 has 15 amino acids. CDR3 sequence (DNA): TGCAGCGTTGAGCGCGGGGCTGTATCCCACAATGAGCAGTTCTTC. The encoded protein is CSVERGAVSHNEQFF.

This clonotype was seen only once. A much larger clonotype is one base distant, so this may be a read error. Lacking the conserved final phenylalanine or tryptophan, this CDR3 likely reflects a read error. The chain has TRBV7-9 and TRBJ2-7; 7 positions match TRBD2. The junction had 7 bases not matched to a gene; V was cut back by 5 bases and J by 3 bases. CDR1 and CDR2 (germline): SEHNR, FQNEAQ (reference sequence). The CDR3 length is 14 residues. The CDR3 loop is CASSRWERDYEQYL. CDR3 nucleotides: TGTGCCAGCAGCCGATGGGAGCGGGACTACGAGCAGTACCTC.

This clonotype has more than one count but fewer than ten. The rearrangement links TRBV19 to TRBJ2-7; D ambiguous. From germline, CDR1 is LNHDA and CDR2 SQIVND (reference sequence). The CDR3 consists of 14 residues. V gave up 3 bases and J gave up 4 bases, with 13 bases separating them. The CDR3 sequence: CASSIFGGTYEQYF. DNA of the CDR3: TGTGCCAGTAGTATTTTTGGCGGAACGTACGAGCAGTACTTC.

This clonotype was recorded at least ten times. CDR3 amino acids: CASSQFAGTQSTDTQYF. For the CDR3, the DNA is TGTGCCAGCAGCCAGTTTGCCGGGACACAAAGCACAGATACGCAGTATTTT. The V call is TRBV14, the J call TRBJ2-3; D possibly corresponds to TRBD1 (6 bases). Germline V gives CDR1 SGHDN, CDR2 FVKESK. With 3 bases removed from V and 0 bases from J, the gap between germline ends came to 16 bases. This CDR3 has 17 residues.

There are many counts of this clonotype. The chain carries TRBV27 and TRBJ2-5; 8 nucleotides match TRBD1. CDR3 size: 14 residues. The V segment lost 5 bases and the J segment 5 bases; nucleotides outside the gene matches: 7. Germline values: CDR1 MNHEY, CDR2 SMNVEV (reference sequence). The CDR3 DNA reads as TGTGCCAGCAGTGGCCAGGGGGCTAAGGAGACCCAGTACTTC. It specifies CASSGQGAKETQYF.

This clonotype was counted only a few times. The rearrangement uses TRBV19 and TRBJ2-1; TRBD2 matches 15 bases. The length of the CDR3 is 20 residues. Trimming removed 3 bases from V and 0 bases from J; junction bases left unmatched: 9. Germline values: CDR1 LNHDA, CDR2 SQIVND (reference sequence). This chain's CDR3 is CASSIIGLAGGPSSYNEQFF. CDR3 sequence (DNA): TGTGCCAGTAGTATTATAGGACTAGCGGGAGGGCCGAGCTCCTACAATGAGCAGTTCTTC.

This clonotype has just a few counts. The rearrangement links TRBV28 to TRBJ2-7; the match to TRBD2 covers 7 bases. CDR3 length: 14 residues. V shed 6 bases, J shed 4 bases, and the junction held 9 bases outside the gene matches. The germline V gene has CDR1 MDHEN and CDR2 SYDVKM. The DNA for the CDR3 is TGTGCCAGCAGCCTAGCGGTTCGTTGGTACGAGCAGTACTTC. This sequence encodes CASSLAVRWYEQYF. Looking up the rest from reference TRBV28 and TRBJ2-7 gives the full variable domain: DVKVTQSSRYLVKRTGEKVFLECVQDMDHENMFWYRQDPGLGLRLIYFSYDVKMKEKGDIPEGYSVSREKKERFSLILESASTNQTSMYLCASSLAVRWYEQYFGPGTRLTVT.

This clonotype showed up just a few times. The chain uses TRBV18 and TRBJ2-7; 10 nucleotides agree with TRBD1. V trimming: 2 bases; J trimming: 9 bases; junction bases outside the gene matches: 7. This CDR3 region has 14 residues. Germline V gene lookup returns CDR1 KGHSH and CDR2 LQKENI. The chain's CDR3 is CASSPGDRGRGQYF. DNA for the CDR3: TGTGCCAGCTCACCAGGGGACAGGGGAAGGGGGCAGTACTTC.

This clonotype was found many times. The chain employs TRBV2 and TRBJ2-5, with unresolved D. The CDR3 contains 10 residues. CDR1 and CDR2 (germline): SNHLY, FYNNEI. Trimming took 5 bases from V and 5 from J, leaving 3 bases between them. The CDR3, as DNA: TGTGCCAGCAGTAGGGAGACCCAGTACTTC. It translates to CASSRETQYF.

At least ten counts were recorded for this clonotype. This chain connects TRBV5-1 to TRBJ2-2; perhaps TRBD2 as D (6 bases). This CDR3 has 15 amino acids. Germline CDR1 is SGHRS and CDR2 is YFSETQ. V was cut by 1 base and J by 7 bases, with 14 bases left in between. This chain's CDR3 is CASSLTSTVGGELFF. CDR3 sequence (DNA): TGCGCCAGCAGCTTGACTAGCACAGTAGGCGGGGAGCTGTTTTTT.

DNA of the CDR3: TGTGCCTATCTCCAGGGGGGAGAGACCCAGTACTTC. As protein: CAYLQGGETQYF. The V and J genes are TRBV30 and TRBJ2-5; D perhaps matches TRBD1 (7 bases). CDR1 GTSNPN and CDR2 SVGIG come from the germline V gene (reference sequence). Trimming removed 7 bases at V and 4 bases at J, with 13 bases between. This CDR3 spans 12 amino acids.

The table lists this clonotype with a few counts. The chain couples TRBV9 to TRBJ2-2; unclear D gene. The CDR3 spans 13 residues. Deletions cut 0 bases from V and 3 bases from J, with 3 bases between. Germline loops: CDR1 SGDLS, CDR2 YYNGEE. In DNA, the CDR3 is TGTGCCAGCAGCGTAGACCACACCGGGGAGCTGTTTTTT. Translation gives CASSVDHTGELFF.

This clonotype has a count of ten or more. The DNA for the CDR3 is TGTGCCAGCAGTTTAGAGAGGAACGAGCAGTACTTC. This encodes CASSLERNEQYF. The chain carries TRBV28 and TRBJ2-7; D is ambiguous. Germline V lookup: CDR1 MDHEN, CDR2 SYDVKM. V was pared by 2 bases and J by 5 bases, with 7 bases between. The CDR3 has 12 amino acids.

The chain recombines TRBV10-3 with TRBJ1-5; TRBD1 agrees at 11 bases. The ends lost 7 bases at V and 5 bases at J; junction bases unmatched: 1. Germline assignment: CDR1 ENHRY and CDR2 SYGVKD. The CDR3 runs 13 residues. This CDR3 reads CAIKGQGDQPQHF. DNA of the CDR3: TGTGCCATCAAGGGACAGGGGGATCAGCCCCAGCATTTT.

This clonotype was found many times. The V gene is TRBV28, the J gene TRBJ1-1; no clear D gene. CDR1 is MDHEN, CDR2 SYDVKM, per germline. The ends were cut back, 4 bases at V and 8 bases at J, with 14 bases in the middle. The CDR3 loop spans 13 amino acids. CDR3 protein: CASSSTREREAFF. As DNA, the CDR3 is TGTGCCAGCAGTTCTACCCGGGAGAGAGAAGCTTTCTTT.

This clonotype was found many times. The CDR3 coding sequence is TGTGCCTGGACCCTACGAGGACTAGCGGGTCCTCCTGAGCAGTTCTTC. Amino acids: CAWTLRGLAGPPEQFF. J is TRBJ2-1 and V is TRBV30; 11 bases fit TRBD2. The J segment lost 9 bases and the V segment lost 4 bases, leaving 14 bases of the junction unmatched. The CDR3 extends over 16 amino acids. Germline assignment: CDR1 GTSNPN and CDR2 SVGIG (reference sequence).

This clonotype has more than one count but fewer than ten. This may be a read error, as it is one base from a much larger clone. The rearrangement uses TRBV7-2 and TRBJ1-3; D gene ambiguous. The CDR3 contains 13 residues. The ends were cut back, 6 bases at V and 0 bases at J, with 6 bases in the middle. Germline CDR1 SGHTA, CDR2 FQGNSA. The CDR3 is CASSSHSGNTIYF. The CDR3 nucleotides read TGTGCCAGCAGTTCCCACTCTGGAAACACCATATATTTT.

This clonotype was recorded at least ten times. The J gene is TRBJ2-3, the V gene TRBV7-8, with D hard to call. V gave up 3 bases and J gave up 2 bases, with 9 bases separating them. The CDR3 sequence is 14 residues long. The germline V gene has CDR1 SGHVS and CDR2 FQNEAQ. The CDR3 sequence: CASSFIASTDTQYF. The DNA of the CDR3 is TGTGCCAGCAGCTTTATTGCATCCACAGATACGCAGTATTTT.

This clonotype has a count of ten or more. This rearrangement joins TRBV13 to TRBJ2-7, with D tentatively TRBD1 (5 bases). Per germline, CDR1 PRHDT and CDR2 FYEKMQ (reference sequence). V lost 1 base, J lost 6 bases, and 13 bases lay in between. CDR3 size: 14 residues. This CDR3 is CASSLVRQRSEQYF. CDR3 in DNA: TGTGCCAGCAGCTTAGTTCGACAGAGGTCCGAGCAGTACTTC.